The rows below give T cell receptor beta chains drawn from one sample of a study of early T cells in non-severe SARS-CoV-2 infection. TCRdb used MiXCR to reprocess the 5' RACE reads, holding one entry per CDR3 protein. Among 23,000 or so distinct CDR3 sequences listed, around 5.2% were seen once. Sequencing input: whole blood. The receptors come from an adult who was a healthcare worker with PCR-confirmed SARS-CoV-2 infection or an uninfected control (not recorded which). Each CDR3 is given with its conserved first and last residue. A D gene is named only where the DNA matches it firmly. Rows give clone size only sometimes, using once, few, many, or a class for an expanded clone.

size | J | D | length | V | DNA | CDR3
. | TRBJ2-5 | . | 17 | TRBV18 | TGTGCCAGCTCACCACCGATTTTAGCGCGGGACCAAGAGACCCAGTACTTC | CASSPPILARDQETQYF
many | TRBJ2-5 | TRBD2 | 14 | TRBV6-6 | TGTGCCAGCACCCTCGGACTAGCGGAAGAGACCCAGTACTTC | CASTLGLAEETQYF
few | TRBJ2-7 | . | 13 | TRBV10-2 | TGCGCCAGCACACCTGGAGTCTCCTACGAGCAGTACTTC | CASTPGVSYEQYF
many | TRBJ1-4 | . | 17 | TRBV7-2 | TGTGCCAGCAGCTTACGAAGGGGGGGCTTGGCTAATGAAAAACTGTTTTTT | CASSLRRGGLANEKLFF
. | TRBJ2-2 | . | 14 | TRBV27 | TGTGCCAGCAGTTTGGATATGGTAACCGGGGAGCTGTTTTTT | CASSLDMVTGELFF
few | TRBJ2-7 | TRBD1 | 14 | TRBV15 | TGTGCCACCAGCAACCGGGACAGCCCCTACGAGCAGTACTTC | CATSNRDSPYEQYF
many | TRBJ2-1 | . | 13 | TRBV15 | TGTGCCACGCGAGCGGATCCCTACAATGAGCAGTTCTTC | CATRADPYNEQFF
many | TRBJ1-4 | TRBD1 | 14 | TRBV7-6 | TGTGCCAGCAGCGCCGACAGGGGAGATGAAAAACTGTTTTTT | CASSADRGDEKLFF
many | TRBJ1-1 | . | 14 | TRBV11-2 | TGTGCCAGCAGCTTTACAGGAGGGATCACTGAAGCTTTCTTT | CASSFTGGITEAFF
many | TRBJ2-3 | . | 12 | TRBV3-1 | TGTGCCAGCAGCCAATTTAGCGGAACGCAGTATTTT | CASSQFSGTQYF
many | TRBJ1-4 | . | 12 | TRBV2 | TGTGCCAGCAACAGGAATAATGAAAAACTGTTTTTT | CASNRNNEKLFF
many | TRBJ2-5 | TRBD2 | 14 | TRBV20-1 | TGCAGTGCTCAAACTAGCGGGAGGTGGGAGACCCAGTACTTC | CSAQTSGRWETQYF
medium-sized | TRBJ1-1 | . | 12 | TRBV28 | TGTGCCAGCAGTTTATACACAGCCGAAGCTTTCTTT | CASSLYTAEAFF
. | TRBJ2-1 | TRBD2 | 15 | TRBV20-1 | TGCAGTGCCCGGGGACTAGGGGGACCCCACAATGAGCAGTTCTTC | CSARGLGGPHNEQFF
many | TRBJ2-1 | TRBD2 | 18 | TRBV20-1 | TGCAGTGCTAGAGTCGGCCTAGCGGGTATTTTTGGGAACAATGAGCAGTTCTTC | CSARVGLAGIFGNNEQFF
. | TRBJ2-3 | . | 14 | TRBV6-5 | TGTGCCAGCAGATGGGTTGGGAACTCCGATACGCAGTATTTT | CASRWVGNSDTQYF
medium-sized | TRBJ2-5 | TRBD1 | 14 | TRBV20-1 | TGCAGTGCTAGTGAATGGGACAGGCAAGAGACCCAGTACTTC | CSASEWDRQETQYF
many | TRBJ2-4 | . | 17 | TRBV21-1 | TGTGCCAGCAGCAAAGCGAGAGCCATGTTAGCCAAAAACATTCAGTACTTC | CASSKARAMLAKNIQYF
many | TRBJ2-1 | TRBD2 | 16 | TRBV20-1 | TGCAGTGCTAGAAAATTTCCGGGAGGGCCGATCAATGAGCAGTTCTTC | CSARKFPGGPINEQFF
. | TRBJ2-7 | TRBD1 | 14 | TRBV7-6 | TGTGCCAGCAGCCGTGGGACAGGGGACTACGAGCAGTACTTC | CASSRGTGDYEQYF
once | TRBJ2-1 | TRBD2 | 14 | TRBV6-2/TRBV6-3 | TGTGCCAGCTTGATTACTAGCGGGCCCGCCCCCAAGTTCTTC | CASLITSGPAPKFF
medium-sized | TRBJ1-3 | . | 18 | TRBV20-1 | TGCAGTGCTAGAGATCTGGGGAAATTCACCTTCTCTGGAAACACCATATATTTT | CSARDLGKFTFSGNTIYF
few | TRBJ2-7 | TRBD1 | 15 | TRBV5-5 | TGTGCCAGCAGCTCGCGAGGACAGGGTATCTACGAGCAGTACTTC | CASSSRGQGIYEQYF
many | TRBJ2-3 | . | 17 | TRBV18 | TGTGCCAGCTCACCCGCCCGAGTTAGCGGAAGCACAGATACGCAGTATTTT | CASSPARVSGSTDTQYF
many | TRBJ2-7 | TRBD2 | 16 | TRBV20-1 | TGCAGTGCTAGAGATTGGACGGGAGGGCCGGCTGACGAGCAGTACTTC | CSARDWTGGPADEQYF
medium-sized | TRBJ2-6 | . | 18 | TRBV6-2/TRBV6-3 | TGTGCCAGCAGTCCACCGACCTCTAGCTTCTCTGGGGCCAACGTCCTGACTTTC | CASSPPTSSFSGANVLTF
many | TRBJ2-3 | TRBD1 | 14 | TRBV7-2 | TGTGCCAGCAGCATGGGGACAGGGGTTGGTACGCAGTATTTT | CASSMGTGVGTQYF
medium-sized | TRBJ2-7 | TRBD1 | 13 | TRBV6-5 | TGTGCCAGCAGTAGACAGGGTGGGCCTGAGCAGTACTTC | CASSRQGGPEQYF
few | TRBJ2-7 | TRBD1 | 15 | TRBV18 | TGTGCCAGCTCACCCGGGACAGGGGTCTCCTACGAGCAGTACTTC | CASSPGTGVSYEQYF
few | TRBJ2-3 | . | 14 | TRBV7-2 | TGTGCCAGCAGCTTAGGGGCAGGTCCAGATACGCAGTATTTT | CASSLGAGPDTQYF
many | TRBJ2-5 | TRBD2 | 14 | TRBV12-3/TRBV12-4 | TGTGCCAGCAGTCGCAGAATAGCGGGGAAGACCCAGTACTTC | CASSRRIAGKTQYF
. | TRBJ2-5 | . | 10 | TRBV21-1 | TGTGCCAGCAGCAAAATAGTTGGCCATTTC | CASSKIVGHF
many | TRBJ2-5 | TRBD2 | 16 | TRBV3-1 | TGTGCCAGCAGCCAATCTACTAGCGGGACCCAGGAGACCCAGTACTTC | CASSQSTSGTQETQYF
. | TRBJ2-5 | . | 17 | TRBV4-2 | TGTGCCAGCAGCGAGGGAGTTTTTACTAACGAACAAGAGACCCAGTACTTC | CASSEGVFTNEQETQYF
many | TRBJ1-6 | . | 16 | TRBV4-3 | TGCGCCAGCAGCCAAGGCGCCGACAGGAGGGATTCACCCCTCCACTTT | CASSQGADRRDSPLHF
many | TRBJ2-5 | . | 13 | TRBV7-2 | TGTGCCAGCAGCTTAGTACAGCAAGAGACCCAGTACTTC | CASSLVQQETQYF
. | TRBJ1-1 | TRBD1 | 16 | TRBV19 | TGTGCCAGTAGTATTGACGCTACAGGGGAACCCACTGAAGCTTTCTTT | CASSIDATGEPTEAFF
few | TRBJ2-3 | . | 14 | TRBV7-9 | TGTGCCAGCAGCTCTGGTATCGGGCGAGATACGCAGTATTTT | CASSSGIGRDTQYF
many | TRBJ1-5 | TRBD1 | 14 | TRBV30 | TGTGCCTGGAGTGGAACAGGGGGCGATCAGCCCCAGCATTTT | CAWSGTGGDQPQHF
many | TRBJ2-1 | . | 14 | TRBV4-1 | TGCGCCAGCAGCCAAGCTCTCCTGTACAATGAGCAGTTCTTC | CASSQALLYNEQFF
many | TRBJ1-1 | . | 13 | TRBV14 | TGTGCCAGCAGCCAAGGGTCCGGGAGTGAAGCTTTCTTT | CASSQGSGSEAFF
many | TRBJ1-2 | . | 13 | TRBV6-5 | TGTGCCAGCAGGGACAGTTCGAACTATGGCTACACCTTC | CASRDSSNYGYTF
. | TRBJ1-2 | . | 13 | TRBV18 | TGTGCCAGCTCACCGGACAGAAGCTATGGCTACACCTTC | CASSPDRSYGYTF
few | TRBJ2-5 | . | 14 | TRBV9 | TGTGCCAGCAGCGGGGCCCGGTCCGAGGAGACCCAGTACTTC | CASSGARSEETQYF
many | TRBJ1-1 | . | 13 | TRBV24-1 | TGTGCCACCAGCGCGGACGGCGGCACTGAAGCTTTCTTT | CATSADGGTEAFF
few | TRBJ2-3 | TRBD2 | 15 | TRBV28 | TGTGCCAGCAGTTTTATAGCGGGAGGATCAGATACGCAGTATTTT | CASSFIAGGSDTQYF
many | TRBJ2-2 | TRBD2 | 15 | TRBV20-1 | TGCAGTGCTAGAGGGCCAGCGGGAGCCCCCGGGGAGCTGTTTTTT | CSARGPAGAPGELFF
. | TRBJ2-7 | . | 15 | TRBV18 | TGTGCCAGCTCACTCGGACAGGGAGGGAGCTACGAGCAGTACTTC | CASSLGQGGSYEQYF
medium-sized | TRBJ2-7 | TRBD1 | 15 | TRBV5-5 | TGTGCCAGCAGCTGGACCGGGACAGGGGGTGACGAGCAGTACTTC | CASSWTGTGGDEQYF